This paragraph reports one T cell receptor beta chain. Its target is not known. The data are from a study of T cell repertoires in cytomegalovirus infection. In the study overall: Selection of CMV epitopes for the study included recently identified HLA-C-restricted and well-studied HLA-B-restricted ones. Through public TCR beta signatures, both CMV infection and matching HLA type were indicated. General study points: Frequencies of public TCR beta families were cumulated, and this identified carriers of CMV plus the relevant HLA. The response measured ex vivo was dominated by TCR beta clonotypes (HLA-C-restricted and CMV-specific).

TCRdb redid the calling of the reads with MiXCR, one entry per CDR3 protein. Seen here are tens of thousands of distinct CDR3 sequences, roughly 20% observed once, and the top ten hold roughly two thirds. Germline CDR1 and CDR2: SNHLY and FYNNEI. The V end lost 5 bases, the J end lost 3 bases, and 10 bases lay between the germline ends. There are 13 residues in the CDR3. This TCR derives from a human donor in good health (CMV status not recorded). Some clones in this sample may be carry-over from other donors' samples. The sequences come from CD8+ T cells from cultured PBMCs, collected from culture after CMV antigen stimulation. V and J are TRBV2 and TRBJ1-1; D is ambiguous. The CDR3 sequence is CASSLSRDTEAFF. The CDR3 nucleotides read TGTGCCAGCAGTCTGAGCCGGGACACTGAAGCTTTCTTT. Complete variable domain (other parts from reference TRBV2 and TRBJ1-1): EPEVTQTPSHQVTQMGQEVILRCVPISNHLYFYWYRQILGQKVEFLVSFYNNEISEKSEIFDDQFSVERPDGSNFTLKIRSTKLEDSAMYFCASSLSRDTEAFFGQGTRLTVV.